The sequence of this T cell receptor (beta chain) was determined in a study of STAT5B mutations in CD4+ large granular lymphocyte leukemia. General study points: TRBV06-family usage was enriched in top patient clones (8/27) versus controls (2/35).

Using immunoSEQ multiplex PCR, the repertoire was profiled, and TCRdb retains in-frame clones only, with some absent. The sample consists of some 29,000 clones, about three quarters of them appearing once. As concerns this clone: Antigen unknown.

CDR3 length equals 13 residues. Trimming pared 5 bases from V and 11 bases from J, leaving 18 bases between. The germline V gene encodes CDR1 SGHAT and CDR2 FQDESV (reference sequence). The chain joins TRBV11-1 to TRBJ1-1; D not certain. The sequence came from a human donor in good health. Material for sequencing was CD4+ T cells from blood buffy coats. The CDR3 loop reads CASSGPGVIMAFF. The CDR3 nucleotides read TGTGCCAGCAGCGGGCCCGGCGTGATAATGGCTTTCTTT.